These 22 T cell receptor beta chains originate from one sample sequenced in a study of blood T cells in healthy people across ages. A second about 7 to 12 cycle PCR used barcoded and J-beta primers. MiXCR, applied by TCRdb to the 5' RACE reads, yields one record per CDR3 protein. Here the sample spans hundreds of thousands of distinct CDR3 sequences, approximately 50% being singletons. Material: blood. The receptors here all came from a man aged 55 to 69 in good health.

The CDR3 DNA follows: TGTGCCAGCAGTTACTTTTCGGCAGCCACGGCGTCAACTAATGAAAAACTGTTTTTT. Amino acids: CASSYFSAATASTNEKLFF. V gene TRBV6-5 combines with J gene TRBJ1-4; D is unresolved. The germline V and J ends were trimmed by 1 base and 0 bases, with 18 bases remaining between them. Germline CDR1 and CDR2: MNHEY and SVGAGI. The CDR3 is 19 residues long.

V and J are TRBV20-1 and TRBJ2-4; maybe TRBD1 (7 bases). Deletions cut 5 bases from V and 13 bases from J, with 30 bases between. This CDR3 is built from 16 residues. Germline V gene sequence: CDR1 DFQATT, CDR2 SNEGSKA (reference sequence). The CDR3 protein is CSAGVRRGQAGGEQYF. The CDR3, as DNA: TGCAGTGCTGGAGTAAGGAGAGGACAGGCCGGGGGAGAGCAGTACTTC.

This clonotype was detected a few times. The chain links TRBV20-1 to TRBJ1-1, with TRBD1 matching 11 bases. CDR3 length: 17 amino acids. Germline V gene data show CDR1 as DFQATT and CDR2 as SNEGSKA (reference sequence). Trimming took 4 bases from V and 12 from J; bases not matched to a gene: 22. The CDR3 sequence is CSAKPIDPDRTGGRSFF. DNA of the CDR3: TGCAGTGCTAAACCCATAGACCCGGACAGGACAGGGGGCAGGTCTTTCTTT.

The chain couples TRBV12-3 or TRBV12-4 to TRBJ2-5; tentatively, D is TRBD1 (6 bases). The assigned J gene may be wrong: the sequence end matches TRBJ2-7 better. This CDR3 is built from 13 residues. CDR3 protein: CASRLTGPFEQYF. The CDR3 DNA reads TGTGCCAGCAGGCTGACAGGCCCCTTCGAGCAGTACTTC.

The CDR3 here is CASSLGSSTATDTQYF. The CDR3 DNA reads as TGCGCCAGCAGCTTGGGATCATCGACAGCCACAGATACGCAGTATTTT. The V and J genes are TRBV5-1 and TRBJ2-3; a weak D match, TRBD1 (5 bases). V shed 0 bases and J shed 2 bases, with 13 bases lying between them. The CDR3 loop spans 16 amino acids. CDR1 and CDR2 (germline): SGHRS, YFSETQ. The full variable domain, with the rest looked up from reference TRBV5-1 and TRBJ2-3, is KAGVTQTPRYLIKTRGQQVTLSCSPISGHRSVSWYQQTPGQGLQFLFEYFSETQRNKGNFPGRFSGRQFSNSRSEMNVSTLELGDSALYLCASSLGSSTATDTQYFGPGTRLTVL.

The chain has TRBV7-2 and TRBJ2-6; no reliable D call. Trimming cost V 5 bases and J 0 bases, with 8 bases left between them. Germline V gives CDR1 SGHTA, CDR2 FQGNSA. The CDR3 spans 15 residues. The CDR3 region has the DNA TGTGCCAGCAGCCTCTTTATCTCTGGGGCCAACGTCCTGACTTTC. Its translation: CASSLFISGANVLTF.

This chain uses TRBV24-1 with TRBJ2-5; maybe TRBD2 (6 bases). The germline CDR1 and CDR2 sequences are KGHDR and SFDVKD. The CDR3 runs 16 residues. V was clipped by 3 bases and J by 5 bases, with 18 bases between them. The chain's CDR3 is CATSDAGTPTRETQYF. The DNA for the CDR3 is TGTGCCACCAGTGATGCCGGGACTCCCACGCGGGAGACCCAGTACTTC.

V usage is TRBV29-1 and J usage is TRBJ2-1; D is uncertain. V was cut by 3 bases and J by 7 bases, with 7 bases left in between. The CDR3 is made up of 11 amino acids. Germline lookup yields CDR1 SQVTM and CDR2 ANQGSEA. The CDR3 here is CSVDGANEQFF. In DNA form, the CDR3 reads TGCAGCGTTGACGGCGCGAATGAGCAGTTCTTC.

With regard to this clonotype: Its ends do not fully match the called genes, so a read error is possible. V usage is TRBV12-3 or TRBV12-4 and J usage is TRBJ2-3; D is unresolved. The length of the CDR3 is 14 residues. The CDR3 bases are TGTGCCAGCAGTTTTAGAGTGGCCGCAGATACGGAGTATTTT. Residues: CASSFRVAADTEYF.

J is TRBJ1-2 and V is TRBV5-1; no clear D. Germline values: CDR1 SGHRS, CDR2 YFSETQ. V lost 2 bases and J lost 2, with 19 bases in between. The CDR3 has 17 amino acids. The CDR3 reads CASSFGAGQNVNYGYTF. The DNA for the CDR3 is TGCGCCAGCAGCTTTGGTGCCGGGCAGAATGTCAACTATGGCTACACCTTC.

The chain couples TRBV3-1 to TRBJ2-5, with 9 bases aligning to TRBD2. Looked up from germline, CDR1 is LGHDT and CDR2 is YNNKEL (reference sequence). Losses at the gene ends were 4 bases for V and 4 bases for J; bases not matched to a gene: 4. The CDR3 is 14 residues long. As DNA, the CDR3 is TGTGCCAGCAGCCTAGCGGGGGCCCCAGAGACCCAGTACTTC. Its translation: CASSLAGAPETQYF.

The count of this clonotype is one. This chain links TRBV27 with TRBJ2-3; 8 positions match TRBD2. This CDR3 comprises 15 residues. Trimming took 1 base from V and 2 from J; bases not matched to a gene: 2. Germline CDR1 MNHEY, CDR2 SMNVEV (reference sequence). CDR3 DNA: TGTGCCAGCAGTTTATTGCGGGGGGTCACAGATACGCAGTATTTT. Its protein is CASSLLRGVTDTQYF.

The chain couples TRBV2 to TRBJ2-2; D not certain. This CDR3 is 14 amino acids long. Germline V gene sequence: CDR1 SNHLY, CDR2 FYNNEI. The CDR3: CTNSLKRSTGELFF. The DNA of the CDR3 is TGTACCAACAGCTTAAAGCGTAGCACCGGGGAGCTGTTTTTT.

This clonotype was picked up a small number of times. The gene calls are TRBV12-3 or TRBV12-4 and TRBJ2-3; 11 nucleotides match TRBD2. CDR3 size: 15 residues. J lost 4 bases, V lost 6 bases, and 6 bases had no gene match. CDR3 sequence: CASSPLAGGADTQYF. The DNA of the CDR3 is TGTGCCAGCAGCCCCCTAGCGGGGGGTGCAGATACGCAGTATTTT.

The V gene is TRBV7-2, the J gene TRBJ2-1; D possibly corresponds to TRBD1 (6 bases). Germline CDR1 reads SGHTA; CDR2 reads FQGNSA. This CDR3 has 16 residues. The V and J ends lost 2 bases and 0 bases respectively, with 11 bases between them. The CDR3 protein is CASSLRGQRSYNEQFF. As DNA, the CDR3 is TGTGCCAGCAGCTTACGCGGACAGCGCTCCTACAATGAGCAGTTCTTC.

The genes are TRBV7-2 and TRBJ2-1; 14 bases are a match to TRBD2. Unmatched junction bases numbered 12, after V lost 7 bases and J lost 10 bases. Per the germline V gene, CDR1 is SGHTA and CDR2 is FQGNSA. The CDR3 has 16 amino acids. The CDR3 sequence: CASNLGLAGATTEQFF. CDR3 nucleotide sequence: TGTGCCAGCAACTTGGGACTAGCGGGAGCCACAACAGAGCAGTTCTTC.

The chain has TRBV28 and TRBJ2-1; 11 positions agree with TRBD2. This CDR3 comprises 16 residues. CDR1 and CDR2 (germline): MDHEN, SYDVKM. Losses at the gene ends were 1 base for V and 5 bases for J; bases not matched to a gene: 4. Written as DNA, the CDR3 is TGTGCCAGCAGTTTATTGGGGACTAGCGGAGACAATGAGCAGTTCTTC. Translation: CASSLLGTSGDNEQFF.

This chain connects TRBV12-3 or TRBV12-4 to TRBJ2-1, with TRBD2 matching over 10 bases. With 5 bases clipped from V and 9 bases from J, the junction kept 10 bases outside the gene matches. The CDR3 runs to 15 residues. The CDR3 bases are TGTGCCAGCAGTACCAGCGGGGGGGCCGGCAGTGAGCAGTTCTTC. This sequence encodes CASSTSGGAGSEQFF.

The chain is built from TRBV15 and TRBJ2-7; 8 nucleotides line up with TRBD1. Germline CDR1 LNHNV, CDR2 YYDKDF (reference sequence). Trimming at V came to 5 bases and at J to 3 bases, leaving 9 bases not matched to a gene. This CDR3 comprises 15 residues. CDR3 in amino acids: CATSVAGTGDYEQYF. DNA for the CDR3: TGTGCCACCAGCGTAGCCGGGACAGGAGACTACGAGCAGTACTTC.

This clonotype was seen more than once but under ten times. This chain joins TRBV20-1 and TRBJ2-1, with TRBD1 matching 7 bases. This CDR3 has 17 residues. The J segment lost 1 base and the V segment lost 6 bases, leaving 15 bases of the junction unmatched. The germline V gene has CDR1 DFQATT and CDR2 SNEGSKA (reference sequence). This CDR3 is CSARKAPGRGSYNEQFF. The CDR3 coding sequence is TGCAGTGCGAGAAAAGCCCCGGGCAGGGGGTCCTACAATGAGCAGTTCTTC.

Ten or more counts support this clonotype. The J gene is TRBJ1-2, the V gene TRBV25-1, with a tentative D call TRBD1 (6 bases). The CDR3 runs to 14 residues. Germline CDR1 is MGHDK and CDR2 is SYGVNS. The V and J ends lost 1 base and 2 bases respectively, with 8 bases between them. Here the CDR3 DNA reads TGTGCCAGCAGTGAATTCGGGGGCAACTATGGCTACACCTTC. It specifies CASSEFGGNYGYTF.

This clonotype showed up many times. The chain recombines TRBV7-2 with TRBJ2-1; possible D gene TRBD2, 7 bases. This CDR3 contains 16 residues. V lost 0 bases and J lost 3, with 12 bases in between. Germline assignment: CDR1 SGHTA and CDR2 FQGNSA. CDR3 region: CASSLAGGGGYNEQFF. The CDR3, as DNA: TGTGCCAGCAGCTTAGCGGGCGGGGGCGGCTACAATGAGCAGTTCTTC.